What follows are 20 T cell receptor beta chains derived from one specimen sequenced in a study of T cell responses to AZD1222 COVID-19 vaccine. Sequencing was performed with immunoSEQ multiplex PCR; in TCRdb, only in-frame clones are kept and a portion is missing. The sample lists about 180,000 clones, over 85% occurring once. Sample: peripheral blood, taken on day 0 of AZD1222 vaccination. Receptors originate from an adult in good health.

This sequence joins TRBV7-9 and TRBJ1-4; TRBD1 aligns across 10 bases. Per the germline V gene, CDR1 is SEHNR and CDR2 is FQNEAQ (reference sequence). This CDR3 contains 16 residues. Trimming removed 0 bases from V and 6 bases from J; junction bases left unmatched: 4. The CDR3 loop is CASSLADRGPDEKLFF. DNA of the CDR3: TGTGCCAGCAGCTTAGCCGACAGGGGGCCGGATGAAAAACTGTTTTTT.

This chain links TRBV19 with TRBJ2-1; 10 bases are shared with TRBD2. Germline CDR1 reads LNHDA; CDR2 reads SQIVND (reference sequence). The V and J ends lost 4 bases and 8 bases, in that order; junction bases with no gene match: 11. This CDR3 comprises 16 residues. The CDR3 loop reads CASSTPELAGIYEQFF. CDR3 sequence (DNA): TGTGCCAGTAGTACCCCTGAACTAGCGGGAATCTATGAGCAGTTCTTC.

This chain joins TRBV4-1 and TRBJ1-1; D might be TRBD1 (6 bases). Germline loops: CDR1 MGHRA, CDR2 YSYEKL. Trimming took off 4 bases at V and 3 bases at J, with 27 bases between the two ends. CDR3 length: 19 amino acids. The DNA for the CDR3 is TGCGCCAGCAGCCCCAAGGAAAACAGGGTTGCCGATAGAGACACTGAAGCTTTCTTT. This encodes CASSPKENRVADRDTEAFF.

V usage is TRBV5-6 and J usage is TRBJ2-7, with D possibly being TRBD2 (5 bases). Trimming took 4 bases from V and 3 from J, leaving 14 bases between them. Germline V gene lookup returns CDR1 SGHDT and CDR2 YYEEEE. The CDR3 is 14 amino acids. The CDR3 here is CASSLELESYEQYF. The CDR3 DNA is TGTGCCAGCAGCCTGGAACTAGAGAGCTACGAGCAGTACTTC. Using reference TRBV5-6 and TRBJ2-7 for the parts outside the CDR3, the full variable domain is DAGVTQSPTHLIKTRGQQVTLRCSPKSGHDTVSWYQQALGQGPQFIFQYYEEEERQRGNFPDRFSGHQFPNYSSELNVNALLLGDSALYLCASSLELESYEQYFGPGTRLTVT.

This clone was seen a few times. This chain links TRBV29-1 with TRBJ1-4; tentatively, D is TRBD1 (5 bases). V lost 7 bases and J 10 bases, leaving 16 bases between the germline ends. The germline gives CDR1 SQVTM, CDR2 ANQGSEA. This CDR3 is built from 12 residues. CDR3 sequence reads: CSAQSGGGKLFF. CDR3 coding DNA: TGCAGCGCCCAGAGTGGGGGAGGAAAACTGTTTTTT.

The J gene is TRBJ2-7, the V gene TRBV18; 9 nucleotides line up with TRBD2. Germline lookup yields CDR1 KGHSH and CDR2 LQKENI. This CDR3 contains 15 residues. Germline trimming cut 3 bases from V and 4 bases from J; bases unmatched to any gene: 7. CDR3 sequence: CASSPVAGVGYEQYF. The CDR3 DNA sequence: TGTGCCAGCTCACCGGTAGCGGGAGTGGGTTACGAGCAGTACTTC.

The chain employs TRBV6-1 and TRBJ1-2; D is perhaps TRBD1 (6 bases). Germline V gene lookup returns CDR1 MNHNS and CDR2 SASEGT. The CDR3 totals 16 residues. Deletions cut 4 bases from V and 6 bases from J, with 21 bases between. The CDR3 region is CASSVRTVSSRDGYTF. CDR3 coding DNA: TGTGCCAGCAGTGTTCGGACAGTCTCCAGTAGGGATGGCTACACCTTC.

The chain employs TRBV19 and TRBJ1-2; 10 nucleotides line up with TRBD1. The CDR3 spans 19 residues. J lost 6 bases, V lost 5 bases, and 21 bases had no gene match. Germline CDR1 is LNHDA and CDR2 is SQIVND (reference sequence). DNA of the CDR3: TGTGCCAGTAGTCGACCGAATATAGACAGGGGGCGTCAGTATAATGGCTACACCTTC. Its translation: CASSRPNIDRGRQYNGYTF.

In this sample, this clone turned up a few times. The sample carries other DNA sequences with the same CDR3. The chain employs TRBV27 and TRBJ1-6; 10 bases are a match to TRBD1. V gave up 6 bases and J gave up 8 bases; unmatched junction bases: 7. The CDR3 contains 15 residues. Germline V gene lookup returns CDR1 MNHEY and CDR2 SMNVEV (reference sequence). CDR3 nucleotide sequence: TGTGCCAGCAGCCGAACGGGGACAGGGGATTCACCCCTCCACTTT. Protein product: CASSRTGTGDSPLHF.

This chain connects TRBV21-1 to TRBJ1-5. TRBV21-1 is described as a pseudogene. This CDR3 spans 14 amino acids. CDR3 in DNA: TGTGCCAGGATAGGGAGGCGGGACAATCAGCCCCAGCATTTT. Its translation is CARIGRRDNQPQHF.

This chain uses TRBV7-6 with TRBJ1-2, with a tentative D call TRBD1 (6 bases). CDR1 is SGHVS, CDR2 FNYEAQ, per germline. Trimming took off 1 base at V and 3 bases at J, with 12 bases between the two ends. The CDR3 runs to 15 residues. For the CDR3, the DNA is TGTGCCAGCAGCTTAGGAGCCAGGGGCGACTATGGCTACACCTTC. Its protein is CASSLGARGDYGYTF.

The chain couples TRBV6-5 to TRBJ1-5, with 9 nucleotides matching TRBD1. CDR1 MNHEY and CDR2 SVGAGI come from the germline V gene. This CDR3 has 13 residues. V lost 4 bases and J lost 9; bases outside the gene matches: 4. The chain's CDR3 is CASSWDRASPQHF. The CDR3 DNA reads as TGTGCCAGCAGTTGGGACAGGGCTTCGCCCCAGCATTTT.

The chain uses TRBV19 and TRBJ1-5; possible D gene TRBD1, 5 bases. The germline CDR1 and CDR2 sequences are LNHDA and SQIVND (reference sequence). Deletions cut 1 base from V and 4 bases from J, with 11 bases between. There are 15 residues in the CDR3. CDR3 DNA sequence: TGTGCCAGTAGTATAGGACCAGGGTTGAATCAGCCCCAGCATTTT. This encodes CASSIGPGLNQPQHF.

The chain couples TRBV4-1 to TRBJ1-2; 7 nucleotides align to TRBD1. The J segment lost 7 bases and the V segment lost 0 bases, leaving 5 bases of the junction unmatched. This CDR3 comprises 14 residues. The germline gives CDR1 MGHRA, CDR2 YSYEKL. The CDR3: CASSQEQGSFGYTF. CDR3 bases: TGCGCCAGCAGCCAAGAACAGGGGTCGTTTGGCTACACCTTC.

For this clone: The same CDR3 also results from other DNA sequences found in this sample. CDR3 protein: CASSERRGGNQPQHF. As DNA, the CDR3 is TGTGCCAGCAGTGAGAGGCGGGGTGGCAATCAGCCCCAGCATTTT. The chain combines TRBV2 with TRBJ1-5; D is unresolved. The V end was cut by 3 bases, the J end by 2 bases, with 11 bases between. Germline V gives CDR1 SNHLY, CDR2 FYNNEI. This CDR3 is built from 15 residues.

V and J are TRBV27 and TRBJ1-1; D possibly corresponds to TRBD1 (5 bases). Trimming took off 5 bases at V and 3 bases at J, with 13 bases between the two ends. This CDR3 has 14 amino acids. From germline, CDR1 is MNHEY and CDR2 SMNVEV (reference sequence). The CDR3 nucleotides read TGTGCCAGCAGTCTTGGGGGGGGGTACACTGAAGCTTTCTTT. Amino acid sequence: CASSLGGGYTEAFF.

This clone appeared a single time. The chain joins TRBV10-3 to TRBJ2-7; 8 nucleotides line up with TRBD2. The CDR3 runs to 15 residues. After removal of 11 bases from V and 5 bases from J, the junction contained 17 bases not matched to a gene. Germline CDR1 is ENHRY and CDR2 is SYGVKD. The chain's CDR3 is CASNPTSGPGDEQYF. Written as DNA, the CDR3 is TGTGCCTCGAATCCTACTAGCGGCCCCGGGGACGAGCAGTACTTC.

As DNA, the CDR3 is TGTGCCAGCTCACCGCAAGGGAACTACGAGCAGTACTTC. Translating it yields CASSPQGNYEQYF. The gene calls are TRBV18 and TRBJ2-7; no clear D gene. Germline V gene sequence: CDR1 KGHSH, CDR2 LQKENI. This CDR3 spans 13 amino acids. With 3 bases removed from V and 3 bases from J, the gap between germline ends came to 9 bases. Together with reference TRBV18 and TRBJ2-7, the CDR3 gives the full variable domain: NAGVMQNPRHLVRRRGQEARLRCSPMKGHSHVYWYRQLPEEGLKFMVYLQKENIIDESGMPKERFSAEFPKEGPSILRIQQVVRGDSAAYFCASSPQGNYEQYFGPGTRLTVT.

The gene calls are TRBV30 and TRBJ2-1; unclear D gene. CDR1 is GTSNPN, CDR2 SVGIG, per germline (reference sequence). The CDR3 sequence is 14 residues long. Deletions cut 0 bases from V and 4 bases from J, with 10 bases between. The CDR3 DNA is TGTGCCTGGAGTGTAGCTTCACCGTACAATGAGCAGTTCTTC. It encodes CAWSVASPYNEQFF.

The chain joins TRBV12-5 to TRBJ2-5; D ambiguous. The CDR3 sequence is 14 residues long. Germline assignment: CDR1 LGHNT and CDR2 FRNRAP. The V end lost 2 bases, the J end lost 3 bases, and 10 bases lay between the germline ends. CDR3 DNA sequence: TGTGCTAGTGGTTTGCCCCCCCCAGAAGAGACCCAGTACTTC. Its protein is CASGLPPPEETQYF.